This T cell receptor (beta chain) was sequenced for a study of T cell responses to AZD1222 COVID-19 vaccine. Study-level findings and limits: Only five to seven individuals given AZD1222 were seropositive at baseline.

Note on this clone: Its matching antigen is unknown.

Profiling relied on immunoSEQ multiplex PCR, and the TCRdb table lists in-frame clones only, not all of them. The sample has over 140,000 clones, and its top ten clones hold about 2.2%. The germline V and J ends were trimmed by 5 bases and 4 bases, with 12 bases remaining between them. The germline V gene has CDR1 MDHEN and CDR2 SYDVKM. This CDR3 region has 15 residues. The V call is TRBV28, the J call TRBJ1-6; no clear D. Material: peripheral blood. The sequence was collected from an adult in good health. CDR3 sequence (DNA): TGTGCCAGCAGTCCCCGGCAGCAGTATAATTCACCCCTCCACTTT. Translating gives CASSPRQQYNSPLHF.